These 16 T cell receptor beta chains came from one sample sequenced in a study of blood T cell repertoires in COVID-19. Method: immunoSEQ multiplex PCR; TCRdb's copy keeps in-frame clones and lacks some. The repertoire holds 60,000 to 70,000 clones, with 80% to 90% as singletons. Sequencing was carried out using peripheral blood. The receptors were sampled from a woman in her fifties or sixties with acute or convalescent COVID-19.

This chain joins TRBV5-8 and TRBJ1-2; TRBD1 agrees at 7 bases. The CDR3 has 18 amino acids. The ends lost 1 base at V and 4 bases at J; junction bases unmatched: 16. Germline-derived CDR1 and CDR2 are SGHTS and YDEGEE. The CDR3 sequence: CASSLFLGGMARLYGYTF. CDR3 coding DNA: TGTGCCAGCAGCTTGTTTTTAGGGGGCATGGCCCGCCTCTATGGCTACACCTTC.

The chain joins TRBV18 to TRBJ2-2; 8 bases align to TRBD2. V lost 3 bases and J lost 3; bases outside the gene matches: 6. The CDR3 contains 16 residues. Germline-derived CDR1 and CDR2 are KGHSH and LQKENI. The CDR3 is CASSPRGGPDTGELFF. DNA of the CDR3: TGTGCCAGCTCACCTCGCGGGGGGCCCGACACCGGGGAGCTGTTTTTT.

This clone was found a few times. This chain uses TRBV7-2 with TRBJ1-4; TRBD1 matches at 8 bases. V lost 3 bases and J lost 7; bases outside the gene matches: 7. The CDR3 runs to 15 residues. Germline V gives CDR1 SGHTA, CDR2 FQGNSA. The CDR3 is CASSFNRGAGEKLFF. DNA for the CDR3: TGTGCCAGCAGCTTCAACAGGGGGGCAGGTGAAAAACTGTTTTTT.

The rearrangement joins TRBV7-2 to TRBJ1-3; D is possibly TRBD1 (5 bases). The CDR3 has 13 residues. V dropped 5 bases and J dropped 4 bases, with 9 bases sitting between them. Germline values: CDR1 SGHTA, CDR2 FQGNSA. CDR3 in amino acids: CASSTRTGNTIYF. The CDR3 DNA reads TGTGCCAGCAGCACGAGGACAGGAAACACCATATATTTT.

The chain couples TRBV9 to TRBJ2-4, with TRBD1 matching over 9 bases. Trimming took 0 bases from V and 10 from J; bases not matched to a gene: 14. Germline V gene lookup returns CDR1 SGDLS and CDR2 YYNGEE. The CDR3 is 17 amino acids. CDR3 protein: CASSVEGTGTLMGIQYF. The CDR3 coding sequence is TGTGCCAGCAGCGTAGAGGGGACAGGGACCTTAATGGGGATTCAGTACTTC. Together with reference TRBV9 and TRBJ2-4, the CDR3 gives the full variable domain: DSGVTQTPKHLITATGQRVTLRCSPRSGDLSVYWYQQSLDQGLQFLIQYYNGEERAKGNILERFSAQQFPDLHSELNLSSLELGDSALYFCASSVEGTGTLMGIQYFGAGTRLSVL.

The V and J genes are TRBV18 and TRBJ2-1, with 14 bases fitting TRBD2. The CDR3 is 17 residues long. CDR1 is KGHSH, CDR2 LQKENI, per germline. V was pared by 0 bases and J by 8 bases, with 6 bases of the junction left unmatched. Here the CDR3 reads CASSPPGGLAGVHEQFF. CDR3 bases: TGTGCCAGCTCACCACCGGGGGGACTAGCGGGAGTGCATGAGCAGTTCTTC.

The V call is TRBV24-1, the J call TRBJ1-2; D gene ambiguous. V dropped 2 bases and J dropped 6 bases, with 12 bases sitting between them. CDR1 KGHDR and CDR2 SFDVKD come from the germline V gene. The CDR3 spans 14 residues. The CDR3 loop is CATSDWTEVHGYTF. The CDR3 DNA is TGTGCCACCAGTGATTGGACGGAGGTCCATGGCTACACCTTC.

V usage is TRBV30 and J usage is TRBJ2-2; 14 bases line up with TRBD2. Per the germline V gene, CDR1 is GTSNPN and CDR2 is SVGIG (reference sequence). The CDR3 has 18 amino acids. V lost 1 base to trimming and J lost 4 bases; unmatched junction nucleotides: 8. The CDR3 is CAWSGLAGGRMSTGELFF. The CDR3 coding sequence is TGTGCCTGGAGTGGACTAGCGGGAGGGAGGATGAGCACCGGGGAGCTGTTTTTT.

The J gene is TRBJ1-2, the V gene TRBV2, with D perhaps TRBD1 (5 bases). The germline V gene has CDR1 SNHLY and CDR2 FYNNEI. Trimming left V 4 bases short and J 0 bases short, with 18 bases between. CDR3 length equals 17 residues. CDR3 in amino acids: CASSVGSARGTNYGYTF. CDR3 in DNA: TGTGCCAGCAGTGTGGGGTCTGCCCGGGGGACTAACTATGGCTACACCTTC.

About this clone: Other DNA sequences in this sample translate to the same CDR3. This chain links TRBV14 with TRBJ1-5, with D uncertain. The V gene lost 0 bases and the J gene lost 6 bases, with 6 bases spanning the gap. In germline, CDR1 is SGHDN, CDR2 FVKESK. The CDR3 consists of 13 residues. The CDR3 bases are TGTGCCAGCAGCCAAGATCGGGGTCAGCCCCAGCATTTT. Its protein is CASSQDRGQPQHF.

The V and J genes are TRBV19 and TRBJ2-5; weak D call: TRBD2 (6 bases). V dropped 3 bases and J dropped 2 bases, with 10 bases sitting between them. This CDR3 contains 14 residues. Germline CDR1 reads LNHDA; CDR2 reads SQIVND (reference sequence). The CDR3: CASSMRDSQETQYF. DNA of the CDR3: TGTGCCAGTAGTATGCGGGACTCACAAGAGACCCAGTACTTC.

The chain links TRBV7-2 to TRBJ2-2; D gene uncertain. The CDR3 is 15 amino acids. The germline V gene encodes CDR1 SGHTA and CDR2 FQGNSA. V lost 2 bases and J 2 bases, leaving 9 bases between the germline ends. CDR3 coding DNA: TGTGCCAGCAGCTTACAATTTTCCAACACCGGGGAGCTGTTTTTT. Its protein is CASSLQFSNTGELFF.

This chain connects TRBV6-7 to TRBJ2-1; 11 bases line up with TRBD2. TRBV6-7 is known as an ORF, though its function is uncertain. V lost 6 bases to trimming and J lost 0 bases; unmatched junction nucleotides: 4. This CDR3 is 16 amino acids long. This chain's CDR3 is CASRPLAGGSYNEQFF. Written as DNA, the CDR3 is TGTGCCAGCAGACCGCTAGCGGGAGGCTCCTACAATGAGCAGTTCTTC.

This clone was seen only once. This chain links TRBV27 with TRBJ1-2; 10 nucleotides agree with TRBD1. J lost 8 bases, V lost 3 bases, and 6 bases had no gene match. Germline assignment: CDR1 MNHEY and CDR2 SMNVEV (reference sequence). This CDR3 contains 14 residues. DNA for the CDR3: TGTGCCAGCAGTTTCTCCGGGACAGGGGTAGGCTACACCTTC. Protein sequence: CASSFSGTGVGYTF.

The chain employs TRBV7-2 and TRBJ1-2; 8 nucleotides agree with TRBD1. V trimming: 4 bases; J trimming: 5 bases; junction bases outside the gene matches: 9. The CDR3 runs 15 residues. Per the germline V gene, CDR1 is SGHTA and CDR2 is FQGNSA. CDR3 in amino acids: CASSSRTGTRYGYTF. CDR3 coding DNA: TGTGCCAGCAGCTCCCGGACAGGGACGAGGTATGGCTACACCTTC. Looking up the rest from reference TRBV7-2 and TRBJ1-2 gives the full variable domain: GAGVSQSPSNKVTEKGKDVELRCDPISGHTALYWYRQSLGQGLEFLIYFQGNSAPDKSGLPSDRFSAERTGGSVSTLTIQRTQQEDSAVYLCASSSRTGTRYGYTFGSGTRLTVV.

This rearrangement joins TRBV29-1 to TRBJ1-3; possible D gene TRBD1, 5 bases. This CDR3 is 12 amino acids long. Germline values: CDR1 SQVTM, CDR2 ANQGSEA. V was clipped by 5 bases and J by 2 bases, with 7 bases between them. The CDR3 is CSVLGAGNTIYF. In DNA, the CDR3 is TGCAGCGTTCTAGGGGCTGGAAACACCATATATTTT.